This T cell receptor (beta chain) came from a study of T cells expressing NK-cell markers. Overall study context: According to the study, TCR beta repertoires originated from sorted CD3+CD56+NKG2C+, CD3+CD56+NKG2C- and CD3+CD56-NKG2C+ T cells. Whole-study findings and limits: The study found these clonotypes also leading the CD3+CD56-NKG2C+ fraction in a few donors.

The CDR3 consists of 16 residues. From germline, CDR1 is DFQATT and CDR2 SNEGSKA (reference sequence). On this clonotype: As yet, its antigen is unknown.

TCRdb re-called the 5' RACE reads; every CDR3 protein appears as one record, without DNA. The table lists 400,000 to 450,000 distinct CDR3 sequences, with 7.3% in the top ten. This receptor was identified in a woman between 18 and 69 years old in good health. The rearrangement uses TRBV20-1 and TRBJ1-1. The sequencing input was blood T cells: a sorted CD56 or NKG2C T cell subset, CD4+ or CD8+ T cells, or bulk PBMC T cells (not recorded which). CDR3 amino acids: CSARDDGVGMDTEAFF.